This T cell receptor beta chain was obtained from a study of beta chain features in type 1 diabetes. CDR1 is MGHDK and CDR2 is SYGVNS in the germline V gene. The germline V and J ends were trimmed by 6 bases and 4 bases, with 13 bases remaining between them. CDR3 length: 14 amino acids. Expressed TCRB transcripts were sequenced because the entire RNA isolate underwent reverse transcription. Some clones are missing from TCRdb's copy, which holds only in-frame ones; the method was immunoSEQ multiplex PCR. The table has 310,000 or so clones, 14% to 15% seen once; the top ten hold less than 0.02%. Findings of the study overall: Over-representation of high TCR-expressing cells was a possible consequence of cDNA sequencing. Moderate yet significant TCRB CDR3 shortening was seen in Type 1 diabetes patients in all four CD4+ subsets.

Turning to this clone: No antigen is known for it.

The chain carries TRBV25-1 and TRBJ1-3; D ambiguous. The sequenced sample consisted of naive CD4+ T cells from blood. The sequence was collected from a man between 18 and 35 years old with type 1 diabetes. CDR3 protein: CASSLPGHGNTIYF. The CDR3 bases are TGTGCCAGCAGCTTACCTGGGCACGGAAACACCATATATTTT.